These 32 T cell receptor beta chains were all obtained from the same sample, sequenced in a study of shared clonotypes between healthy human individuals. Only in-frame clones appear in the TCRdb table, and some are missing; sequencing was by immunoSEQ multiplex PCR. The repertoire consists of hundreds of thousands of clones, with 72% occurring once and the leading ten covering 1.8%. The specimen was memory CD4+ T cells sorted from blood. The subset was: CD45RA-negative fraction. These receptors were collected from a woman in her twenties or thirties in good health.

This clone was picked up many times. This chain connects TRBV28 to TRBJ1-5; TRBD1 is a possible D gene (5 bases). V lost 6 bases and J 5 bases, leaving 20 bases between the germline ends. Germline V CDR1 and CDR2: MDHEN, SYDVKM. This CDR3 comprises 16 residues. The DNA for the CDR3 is TGTGCCAGCAGACGTACTCCGGGACTTAATCATCAGCCCCAGCATTTT. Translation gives CASRRTPGLNHQPQHF.

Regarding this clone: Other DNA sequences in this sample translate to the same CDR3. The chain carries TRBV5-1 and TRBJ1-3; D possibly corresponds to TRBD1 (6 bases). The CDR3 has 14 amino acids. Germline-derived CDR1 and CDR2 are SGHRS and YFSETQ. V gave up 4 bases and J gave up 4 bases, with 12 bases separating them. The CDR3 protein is CASSPGTSGNTIYF. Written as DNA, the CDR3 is TGCGCCAGCAGCCCTGGGACAAGCGGAAACACCATATATTTT. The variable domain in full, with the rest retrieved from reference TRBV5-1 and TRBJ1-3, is KAGVTQTPRYLIKTRGQQVTLSCSPISGHRSVSWYQQTPGQGLQFLFEYFSETQRNKGNFPGRFSGRQFSNSRSEMNVSTLELGDSALYLCASSPGTSGNTIYFGEGSWLTVV.

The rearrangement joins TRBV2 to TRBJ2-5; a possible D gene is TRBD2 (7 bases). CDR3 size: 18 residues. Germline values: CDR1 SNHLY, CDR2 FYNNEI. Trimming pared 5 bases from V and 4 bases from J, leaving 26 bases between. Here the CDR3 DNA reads TGTGCCAGCAGTCCCGGAGGGAGGGGGGCCCCCAAGAGAGAGACCCAGTACTTC. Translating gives CASSPGGRGAPKRETQYF.

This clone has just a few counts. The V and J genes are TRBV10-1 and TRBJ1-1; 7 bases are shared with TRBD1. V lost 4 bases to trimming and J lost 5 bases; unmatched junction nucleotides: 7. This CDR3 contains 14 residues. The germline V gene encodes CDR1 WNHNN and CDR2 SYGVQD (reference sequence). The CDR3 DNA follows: TGCGCCAGCAGTGGAACACAGGGGTTAACTGAAGCTTTCTTT. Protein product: CASSGTQGLTEAFF.

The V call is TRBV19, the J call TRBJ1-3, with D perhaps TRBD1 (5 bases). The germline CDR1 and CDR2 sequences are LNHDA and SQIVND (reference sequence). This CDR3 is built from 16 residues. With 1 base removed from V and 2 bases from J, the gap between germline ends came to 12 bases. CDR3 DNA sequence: TGTGCCAGTAGTATAGCCGCATCAGGGACTGGAAACACCATATATTTT. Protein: CASSIAASGTGNTIYF. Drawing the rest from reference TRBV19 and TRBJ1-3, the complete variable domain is DGGITQSPKYLFRKEGQNVTLSCEQNLNHDAMYWYRQDPGQGLRLIYYSQIVNDFQKGDIAEGYSVSREKKESFPLTVTSAQKNPTAFYLCASSIAASGTGNTIYFGEGSWLTVV.

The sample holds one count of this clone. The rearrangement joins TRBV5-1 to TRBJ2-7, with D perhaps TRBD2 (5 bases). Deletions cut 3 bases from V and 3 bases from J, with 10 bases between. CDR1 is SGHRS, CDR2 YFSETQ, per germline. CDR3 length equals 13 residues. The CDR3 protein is CASSSRTGYEQYF. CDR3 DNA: TGCGCCAGCAGCTCGAGGACTGGCTACGAGCAGTACTTC.

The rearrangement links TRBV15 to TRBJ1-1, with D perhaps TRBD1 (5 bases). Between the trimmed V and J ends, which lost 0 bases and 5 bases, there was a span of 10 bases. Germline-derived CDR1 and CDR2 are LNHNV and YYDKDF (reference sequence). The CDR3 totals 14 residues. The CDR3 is CATSRDLRVTEAFF. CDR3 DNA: TGTGCCACCAGCAGAGATCTCAGGGTTACTGAAGCTTTCTTT.

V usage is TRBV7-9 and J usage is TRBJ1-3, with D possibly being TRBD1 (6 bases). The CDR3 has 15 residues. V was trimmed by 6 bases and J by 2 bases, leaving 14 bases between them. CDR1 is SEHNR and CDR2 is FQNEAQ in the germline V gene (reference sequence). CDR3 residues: CASSSVAGAGNTIYF. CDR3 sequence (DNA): TGTGCCAGCAGTTCCGTCGCAGGGGCTGGAAACACCATATATTTT.

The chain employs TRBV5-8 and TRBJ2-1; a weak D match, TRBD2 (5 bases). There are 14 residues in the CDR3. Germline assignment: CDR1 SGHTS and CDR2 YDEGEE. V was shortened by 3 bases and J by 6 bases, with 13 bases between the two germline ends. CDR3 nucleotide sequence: TGTGCCAGCAGCTCCCTAGCATCATCCAATGAGCAGTTCTTC. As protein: CASSSLASSNEQFF.

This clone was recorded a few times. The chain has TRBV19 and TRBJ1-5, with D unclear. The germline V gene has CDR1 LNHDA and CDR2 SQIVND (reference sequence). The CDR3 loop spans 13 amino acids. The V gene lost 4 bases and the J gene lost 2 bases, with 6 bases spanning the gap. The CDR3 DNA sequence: TGTGCCAGTAGTAGGATGGGCAATCAGCCCCAGCATTTT. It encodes CASSRMGNQPQHF.

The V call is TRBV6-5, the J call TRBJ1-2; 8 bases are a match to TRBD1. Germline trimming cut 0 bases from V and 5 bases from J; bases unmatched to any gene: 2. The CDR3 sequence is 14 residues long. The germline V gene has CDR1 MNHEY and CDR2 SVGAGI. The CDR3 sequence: CASSYSDRAYGYTF. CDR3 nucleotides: TGTGCCAGCAGTTACTCGGACAGGGCGTATGGCTACACCTTC.

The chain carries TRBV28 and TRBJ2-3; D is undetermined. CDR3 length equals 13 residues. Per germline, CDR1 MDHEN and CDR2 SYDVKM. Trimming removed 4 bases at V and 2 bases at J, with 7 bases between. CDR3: CASSSLFTDTQYF. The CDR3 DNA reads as TGTGCCAGCAGTTCACTATTCACAGATACGCAGTATTTT.

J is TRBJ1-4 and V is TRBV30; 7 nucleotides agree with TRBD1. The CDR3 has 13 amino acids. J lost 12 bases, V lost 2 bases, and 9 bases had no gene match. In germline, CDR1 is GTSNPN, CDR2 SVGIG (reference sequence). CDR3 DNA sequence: TGTGCCTGGAGTTTCCCTCCAGGGGGAGAACTGTTTTTT. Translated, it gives CAWSFPPGGELFF. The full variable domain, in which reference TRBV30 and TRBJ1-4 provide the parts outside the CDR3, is SQTIHQWPATLVQPVGSPLSLECTVEGTSNPNLYWYRQAAGRGLQLLFYSVGIGQISSEVPQNLSASRPQDRQFILSSKKLLLSDSGFYLCAWSFPPGGELFFGSGTQLSVL.

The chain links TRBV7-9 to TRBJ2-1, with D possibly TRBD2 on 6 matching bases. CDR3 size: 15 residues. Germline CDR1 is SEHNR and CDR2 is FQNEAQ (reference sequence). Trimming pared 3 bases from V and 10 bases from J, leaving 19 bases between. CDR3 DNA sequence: TGTGCCAGCAGCTTTCCCCCCGGGGTTGCGGGAGAGCAGTTCTTC. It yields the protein CASSFPPGVAGEQFF.

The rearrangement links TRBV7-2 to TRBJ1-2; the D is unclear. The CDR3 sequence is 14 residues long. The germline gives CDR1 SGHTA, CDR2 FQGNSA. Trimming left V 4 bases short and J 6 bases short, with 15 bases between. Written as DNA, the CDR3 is TGTGCCAGCAGCTCCAACCCCCTAAGGAATGGCTACACCTTC. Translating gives CASSSNPLRNGYTF.

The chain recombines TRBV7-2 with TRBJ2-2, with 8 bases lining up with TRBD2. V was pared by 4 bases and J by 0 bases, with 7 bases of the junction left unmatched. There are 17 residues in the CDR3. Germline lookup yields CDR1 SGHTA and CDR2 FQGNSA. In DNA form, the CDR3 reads TGTGCCAGCAGCTCGAGCGGACTAGCCGCGAACACCGGGGAGCTGTTTTTT. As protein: CASSSSGLAANTGELFF. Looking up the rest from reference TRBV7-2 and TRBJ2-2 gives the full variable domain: GAGVSQSPSNKVTEKGKDVELRCDPISGHTALYWYRQSLGQGLEFLIYFQGNSAPDKSGLPSDRFSAERTGGSVSTLTIQRTQQEDSAVYLCASSSSGLAANTGELFFGEGSRLTVL.

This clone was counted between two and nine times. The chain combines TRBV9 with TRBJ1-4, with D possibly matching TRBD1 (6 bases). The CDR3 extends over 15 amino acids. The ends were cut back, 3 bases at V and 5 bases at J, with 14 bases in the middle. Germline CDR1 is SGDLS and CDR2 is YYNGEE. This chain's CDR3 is CASSAGQLINEKLFF. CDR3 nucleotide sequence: TGTGCCAGCAGCGCCGGACAGCTGATCAATGAAAAACTGTTTTTT. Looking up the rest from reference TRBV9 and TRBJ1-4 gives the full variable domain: DSGVTQTPKHLITATGQRVTLRCSPRSGDLSVYWYQQSLDQGLQFLIQYYNGEERAKGNILERFSAQQFPDLHSELNLSSLELGDSALYFCASSAGQLINEKLFFGSGTQLSVL.

The CDR3 region is CASSFAHTPNEQFF. The CDR3 nucleotides read TGTGCCAGCAGCTTTGCCCACACTCCTAATGAGCAGTTCTTC. V usage is TRBV7-7 and J usage is TRBJ2-1; D is unresolved. The CDR3 extends over 14 amino acids. From germline, CDR1 is SSHAT and CDR2 FNYEAQ (reference sequence). The germline V and J ends were trimmed by 3 bases and 7 bases, with 13 bases remaining between them.

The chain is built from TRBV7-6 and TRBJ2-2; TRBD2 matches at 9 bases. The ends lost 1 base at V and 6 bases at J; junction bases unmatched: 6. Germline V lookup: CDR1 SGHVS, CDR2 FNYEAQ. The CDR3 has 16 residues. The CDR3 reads CASSLGAGGTPGELFF. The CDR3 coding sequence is TGTGCCAGCAGCTTAGGCGCGGGAGGGACCCCCGGGGAGCTGTTTTTT.

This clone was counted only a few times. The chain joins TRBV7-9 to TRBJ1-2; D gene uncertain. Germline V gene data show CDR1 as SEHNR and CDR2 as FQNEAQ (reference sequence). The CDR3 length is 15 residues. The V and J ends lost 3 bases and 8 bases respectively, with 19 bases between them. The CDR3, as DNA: TGTGCCAGCAGCTTCATAGACCGACACATGGAGGGCTACACCTTC. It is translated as CASSFIDRHMEGYTF.

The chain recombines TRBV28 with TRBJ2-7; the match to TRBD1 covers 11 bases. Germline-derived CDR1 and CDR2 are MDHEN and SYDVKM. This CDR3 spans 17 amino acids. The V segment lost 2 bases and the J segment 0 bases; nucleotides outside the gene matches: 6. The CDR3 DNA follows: TGTGCCAGCAGTTTACCTGTTGGGACAGGGGGCTCCTACGAGCAGTACTTC. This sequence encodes CASSLPVGTGGSYEQYF.

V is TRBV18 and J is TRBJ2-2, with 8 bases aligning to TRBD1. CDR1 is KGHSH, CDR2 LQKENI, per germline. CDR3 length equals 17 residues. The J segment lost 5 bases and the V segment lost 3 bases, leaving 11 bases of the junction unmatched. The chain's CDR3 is CASSPVAGGVKTGELFF. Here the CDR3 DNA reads TGTGCCAGCTCACCTGTGGCAGGGGGCGTAAAAACCGGGGAGCTGTTTTTT.

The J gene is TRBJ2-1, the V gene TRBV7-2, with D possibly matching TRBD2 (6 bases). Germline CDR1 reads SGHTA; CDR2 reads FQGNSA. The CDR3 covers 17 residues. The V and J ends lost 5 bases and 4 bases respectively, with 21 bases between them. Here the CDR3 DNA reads TGTGCCAGCAGCCACCAGCATGACCGTAGCGGTTACAATGAGCAGTTCTTC. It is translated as CASSHQHDRSGYNEQFF. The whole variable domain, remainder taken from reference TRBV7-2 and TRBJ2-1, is GAGVSQSPSNKVTEKGKDVELRCDPISGHTALYWYRQSLGQGLEFLIYFQGNSAPDKSGLPSDRFSAERTGGSVSTLTIQRTQQEDSAVYLCASSHQHDRSGYNEQFFGPGTRLTVL.

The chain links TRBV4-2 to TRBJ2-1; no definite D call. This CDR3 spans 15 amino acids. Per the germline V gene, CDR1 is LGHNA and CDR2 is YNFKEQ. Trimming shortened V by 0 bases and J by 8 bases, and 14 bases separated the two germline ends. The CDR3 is CASSQDDIGRDEQFF. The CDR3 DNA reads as TGTGCCAGCAGCCAAGATGACATCGGGCGAGATGAGCAGTTCTTC.

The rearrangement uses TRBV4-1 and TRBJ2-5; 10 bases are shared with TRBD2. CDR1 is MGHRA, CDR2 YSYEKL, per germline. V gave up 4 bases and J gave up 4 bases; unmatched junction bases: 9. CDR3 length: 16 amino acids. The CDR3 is CASSLRTSGQGETQYF. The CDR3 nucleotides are TGCGCCAGCAGCCTCCGGACTAGCGGACAAGGAGAGACCCAGTACTTC.

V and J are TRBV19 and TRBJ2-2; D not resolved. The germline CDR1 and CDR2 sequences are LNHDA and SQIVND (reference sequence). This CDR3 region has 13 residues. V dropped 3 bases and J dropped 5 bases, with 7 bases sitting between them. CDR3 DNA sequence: TGTGCCAGTAGTATCATTGGAACCGGGGAGCTGTTTTTT. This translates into CASSIIGTGELFF.

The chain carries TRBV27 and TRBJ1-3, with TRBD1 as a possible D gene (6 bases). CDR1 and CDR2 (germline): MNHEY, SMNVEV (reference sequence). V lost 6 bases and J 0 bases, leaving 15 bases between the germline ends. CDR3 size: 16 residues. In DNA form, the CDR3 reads TGTGCCAGCAGGCAGGGGAGTAGTAACTCTGGAAACACCATATATTTT. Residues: CASRQGSSNSGNTIYF.

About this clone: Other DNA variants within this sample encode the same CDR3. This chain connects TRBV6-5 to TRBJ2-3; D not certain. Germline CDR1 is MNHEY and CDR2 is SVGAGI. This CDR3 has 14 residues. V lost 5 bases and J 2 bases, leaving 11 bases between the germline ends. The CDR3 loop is CASSLRVATDTQYF. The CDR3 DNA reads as TGTGCCAGCAGTCTTAGGGTAGCCACAGATACGCAGTATTTT.

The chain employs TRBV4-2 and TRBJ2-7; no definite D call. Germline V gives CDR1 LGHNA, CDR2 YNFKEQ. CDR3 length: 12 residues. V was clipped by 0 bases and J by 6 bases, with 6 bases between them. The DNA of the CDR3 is TGTGCCAGCAGCCAAGAATCGGCCGAGCAGTACTTC. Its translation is CASSQESAEQYF.

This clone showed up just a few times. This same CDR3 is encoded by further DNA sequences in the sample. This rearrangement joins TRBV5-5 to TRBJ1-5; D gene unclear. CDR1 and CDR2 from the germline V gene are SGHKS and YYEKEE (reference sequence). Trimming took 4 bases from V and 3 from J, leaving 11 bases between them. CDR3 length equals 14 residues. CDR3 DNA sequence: TGTGCCAGCAGCCTCGGGGAGATCAATCAGCCCCAGCATTTT. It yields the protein CASSLGEINQPQHF.

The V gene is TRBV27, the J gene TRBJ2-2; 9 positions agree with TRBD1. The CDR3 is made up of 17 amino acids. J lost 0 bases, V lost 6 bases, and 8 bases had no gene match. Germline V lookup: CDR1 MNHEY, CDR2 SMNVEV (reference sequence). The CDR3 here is CASSAGTGISNTGELFF. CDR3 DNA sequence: TGTGCCAGCAGCGCCGGGACAGGGATTTCGAACACCGGGGAGCTGTTTTTT.

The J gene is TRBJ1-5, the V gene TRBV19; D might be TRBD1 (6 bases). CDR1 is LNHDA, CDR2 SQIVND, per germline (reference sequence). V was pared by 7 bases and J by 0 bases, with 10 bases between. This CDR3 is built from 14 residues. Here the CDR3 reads CASNSQGSNQPQHF. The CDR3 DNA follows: TGTGCCAGTAATTCACAGGGTAGCAATCAGCCCCAGCATTTT.